A selection of T cell receptor beta chains follows, all from one sample in a study of blood T cells in healthy people across ages. TCRdb reanalysed the 5' RACE reads using MiXCR and keeps one entry per CDR3 protein. The data contain around 870,000 distinct CDR3 sequences, less than 35% of them singletons. Source material: blood. The receptor set was obtained from an elderly woman in good health. CDR3s include the opening cysteine and the closing phenylalanine or tryptophan. Each record gives: J gene, D gene, V gene, clone size, CDR3 protein, CDR3 DNA. A D gene is named only where the DNA matches it firmly. Some rows mark clone size as missing; the rest say once, few, many or name a class of expanded clone.

j_gene: TRBJ1-2
d_gene: TRBD1
v_gene: TRBV2
abundance: -
CDR3aa: CATYRGQDGGYTF
CDR3nt: TGTGCCACCTACAGGGGGCAGGATGGCGGCTACACCTTC

j_gene: TRBJ2-7
d_gene: -
v_gene: TRBV12-3/TRBV12-4
abundance: -
CDR3aa: CASSSLEGYEQYF
CDR3nt: TGTGCCAGCAGTTCCCTAGAAGGCTACGAGCAGTACTTC

j_gene: TRBJ1-1
d_gene: -
v_gene: TRBV10-3
abundance: -
CDR3aa: CAISETGQRNTEAFF
CDR3nt: TGTGCCATCAGTGAGACGGGGCAAAGGAACACTGAAGCTTTCTTT

j_gene: TRBJ2-7
d_gene: -
v_gene: TRBV9
abundance: many
CDR3aa: CASSVLRATIEQYF
CDR3nt: TGTGCCAGCAGCGTATTACGGGCCACAATCGAGCAGTACTTC

j_gene: TRBJ2-3
d_gene: TRBD2
v_gene: TRBV20-1
abundance: many
CDR3aa: CSALPGTSGGSIDTQYF
CDR3nt: TGCAGTGCCCTCCCCGGGACTAGCGGGGGTTCGATAGATACGCAGTATTTT

j_gene: TRBJ2-5
d_gene: -
v_gene: TRBV5-1
abundance: -
CDR3aa: CASSRPGFEQYF
CDR3nt: TGCGCCAGCAGCCGGCCGGGATTTGAGCAGTACTTC

j_gene: TRBJ1-1
d_gene: TRBD1
v_gene: TRBV6-6
abundance: few
CDR3aa: CASSWGQENTEAFF
CDR3nt: TGTGCCAGCAGCTGGGGACAGGAGAACACTGAAGCTTTCTTT

j_gene: TRBJ2-7
d_gene: -
v_gene: TRBV6-5
abundance: many
CDR3aa: CASRYLLGGGDEQYF
CDR3nt: TGTGCCAGCAGGTACCTCTTGGGGGGCGGAGACGAGCAGTACTTC

j_gene: TRBJ2-3
d_gene: -
v_gene: TRBV20-1
abundance: many
CDR3aa: CSAQRQTPTDTQYF
CDR3nt: TGCAGTGCCCAAAGACAGACCCCCACAGATACGCAGTATTTT

j_gene: TRBJ1-2
d_gene: -
v_gene: TRBV7-9
abundance: many
CDR3aa: CASSLIWGADYGYTF
CDR3nt: TGTGCCAGCAGCTTAATATGGGGGGCAGACTATGGCTACACCTTC

j_gene: TRBJ2-7
d_gene: TRBD2
v_gene: TRBV12-3/TRBV12-4
abundance: many
CDR3aa: CASSPTPGLAYF
CDR3nt: TGTGCCAGCAGTCCAACACCGGGACTAGCGTACTTC

j_gene: TRBJ2-7
d_gene: -
v_gene: TRBV9
abundance: many
CDR3aa: CASSVGRGTYEQYF
CDR3nt: TGTGCCAGCAGCGTAGGCAGGGGGACTTACGAGCAGTACTTC

j_gene: TRBJ2-7
d_gene: -
v_gene: TRBV20-1
abundance: -
CDR3aa: CGARSDTSYEQYF
CDR3nt: TGCGGTGCTAGATCCGATACCTCCTACGAGCAGTACTTC

j_gene: TRBJ2-1
d_gene: TRBD2
v_gene: TRBV29-1
abundance: many
CDR3aa: CSVVLAGALSSYNEQFF
CDR3nt: TGCAGCGTTGTGCTAGCGGGGGCCCTGAGCTCCTACAATGAGCAGTTCTTC

j_gene: TRBJ2-2
d_gene: -
v_gene: TRBV7-9
abundance: few
CDR3aa: CASTQSGGTTGELFF
CDR3nt: TGTGCCAGCACCCAGAGTGGGGGCACCACCGGGGAGCTGTTTTTT

j_gene: TRBJ2-1
d_gene: TRBD1
v_gene: TRBV2
abundance: many
CDR3aa: CASKYDRGRNEQFF
CDR3nt: TGTGCCAGCAAGTACGACAGGGGGCGCAATGAGCAGTTCTTC